This is a list of T cell receptor beta chains from one sample in a study of blood T cell repertoires in COVID-19. Measured with immunoSEQ multiplex PCR; TCRdb has only the in-frame clones, and not every one. The sample comprises approximately 36,000 clones, under 90% of which are singletons, and more than 1.5% rests with the top ten. Sequenced material: peripheral blood. All receptors come from a man aged 55 to 70 with COVID-19, enrolled during active disease. Both conserved end residues are part of each CDR3.

v_call cdr3_aa
TRBV6-1 CASSEAFGTRADTQYF
TRBV30 CAGTSTNEKLFF
TRBV30 CAWRDRLANYGYTF
TRBV21-1 CASSKISGSYEQYF
TRBV5-1 CASSFQDSNYGYTF
TRBV19 CASSLTGTPGTDTQYF
TRBV11-2 CASSPRVGGQGGYTF
TRBV12-5 CASGLGGVNTGELFF
TRBV4-2 CASSQDRLAGLLFF
TRBV11-2 CASSLRNEQFF
TRBV6-2/TRBV6-3 CASSNGQAMSNQPQHF
TRBV19 CASSHGQGLTGNTIYF
TRBV7-2 CASSLDTGSRGSQYF
TRBV12-3/TRBV12-4 CASSFRVTEAFF
TRBV6-2/TRBV6-3 CASSYREQQTPALHF
TRBV19 CASSTRQGGYTF
TRBV7-9 CASSSGDREYIQYF
TRBV6-2/TRBV6-3 CASSNPGQNYGYTF
TRBV19 CASSIQNYGYTF
TRBV11-2 CASSLDLGRGYYEQYF
TRBV28 CASSRAGGRRGNTIYF
TRBV19 CASSMRASGSQDTQYF
TRBV5-6 CASSPLFGTSGRKADTQYF
TRBV5-8 CASSLTSGTANYGYTF
TRBV14 CASSRAQGAADTQYF
TRBV7-8 CASSLGLRTDTQYF
TRBV29-1 CSVEGLRGTEAFF
TRBV28 CASSSTGTGAGELFF
TRBV24-1 CATSEGPWTEAFF
TRBV4-3 CASSPEGTRVPGELFF
TRBV3-1/TRBV3-2 CASSHITQSSYNSPLHF
TRBV28 CASSLLGQLQETQYF
TRBV19 CASSPKGQAHYEQYF
TRBV29-1 CSVTTSGSRRETQYF
TRBV9 CASSFPGGQLSNTGELFF
TRBV29-1 CSVEGTGESYEQYF
TRBV28 CASRPPPRQKTYNEQFF
TRBV5-5 CASSPAGGNQPQHF
TRBV7-9 CASSLRGATDTQYF
TRBV3-1/TRBV3-2 CASSSRLAGGPTTGELFF
TRBV18 CASSPGIRSSEAFF
TRBV6-5 CASSQPGGPNEKLFF
TRBV7-3 CASRIGQTNTGELFF
TRBV5-1 CASSLFGQVDQPQHF
TRBV28 CASTRGGPTDTQYF
TRBV3-1/TRBV3-2 CASSQVAGKGQPQHF
TRBV2 CASTQGSNTEAFF
TRBV5-1 CASRPGATSTDTQYF
TRBV6-5 CASSYSSFLETQYF
TRBV9 CASSAEVTGYEQYF
TRBV4-1 CASSIGQGTGELFF
TRBV10-3 CAISLTGNTEAFF
TRBV4-2 CASSQEGQQGASRGYTF
TRBV27 CASSLSDRGTDTQYF
TRBV3-1/TRBV3-2 CASSPTGGYNSPLHF
TRBV6-5 CASSYTGGSGNTIYF
TRBV9 CASSISTRQETQYF
TRBV5-6 CASSLNRVLETQYF
TRBV7-7 CASSLGTSISYNEQFF